This T cell receptor beta chain derives from a study of PD-1 blockade in classical Hodgkin lymphoma. Regarding the study as a whole: After ASCT, patients who started nivolumab under 1 year later were excluded. There was a significant rise in CD4+ TCR diversity by C4D1, with no such rise for CD8+.

This clone was picked up one time. The antigen is undetermined. Clones were sequenced by immunoSEQ multiplex PCR, and TCRdb holds only the in-frame ones, with some missing. The data contain some 60,000 clones, more than 75% of them seen just once; the ten biggest clones take up 7.5% to 10%. No patient escaped relapse after autologous stem cell transplantation, and brentuximab vedotin exposure varied. Patients had relapsed/refractory classical Hodgkin lymphoma with complete response, partial response or progressive disease as best response. J gave up 9 bases and V 0 bases, and 7 bases lay outside the gene matches. The V gene's germline CDR1 is MNHEY and CDR2 SMNVEV (reference sequence). The CDR3 is 15 amino acids.

The specimen comprised peripheral blood mononuclear cells (PBMCs), sampled at baseline. The TCR sequence derives from a human donor with classical Hodgkin lymphoma. The chain recombines TRBV27 with TRBJ2-1, with 8 bases fitting TRBD2. The CDR3 coding sequence is TGTGCCAGCAGTTTATCGATAAGGACTAGCACTGAGCAGTTCTTC. This codes for CASSLSIRTSTEQFF.